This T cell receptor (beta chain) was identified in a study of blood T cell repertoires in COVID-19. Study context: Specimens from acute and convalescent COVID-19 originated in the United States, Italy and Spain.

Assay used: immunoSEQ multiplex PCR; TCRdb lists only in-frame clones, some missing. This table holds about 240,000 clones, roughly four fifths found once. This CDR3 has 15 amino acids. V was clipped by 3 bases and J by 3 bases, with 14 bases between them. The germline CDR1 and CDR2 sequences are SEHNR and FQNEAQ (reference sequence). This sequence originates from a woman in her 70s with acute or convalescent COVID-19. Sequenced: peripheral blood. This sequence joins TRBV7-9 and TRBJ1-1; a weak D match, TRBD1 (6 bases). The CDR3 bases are TGTGCCAGCAGCTTTAGTCGTGGGGGCCACACTGAAGCTTTCTTT. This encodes CASSFSRGGHTEAFF.